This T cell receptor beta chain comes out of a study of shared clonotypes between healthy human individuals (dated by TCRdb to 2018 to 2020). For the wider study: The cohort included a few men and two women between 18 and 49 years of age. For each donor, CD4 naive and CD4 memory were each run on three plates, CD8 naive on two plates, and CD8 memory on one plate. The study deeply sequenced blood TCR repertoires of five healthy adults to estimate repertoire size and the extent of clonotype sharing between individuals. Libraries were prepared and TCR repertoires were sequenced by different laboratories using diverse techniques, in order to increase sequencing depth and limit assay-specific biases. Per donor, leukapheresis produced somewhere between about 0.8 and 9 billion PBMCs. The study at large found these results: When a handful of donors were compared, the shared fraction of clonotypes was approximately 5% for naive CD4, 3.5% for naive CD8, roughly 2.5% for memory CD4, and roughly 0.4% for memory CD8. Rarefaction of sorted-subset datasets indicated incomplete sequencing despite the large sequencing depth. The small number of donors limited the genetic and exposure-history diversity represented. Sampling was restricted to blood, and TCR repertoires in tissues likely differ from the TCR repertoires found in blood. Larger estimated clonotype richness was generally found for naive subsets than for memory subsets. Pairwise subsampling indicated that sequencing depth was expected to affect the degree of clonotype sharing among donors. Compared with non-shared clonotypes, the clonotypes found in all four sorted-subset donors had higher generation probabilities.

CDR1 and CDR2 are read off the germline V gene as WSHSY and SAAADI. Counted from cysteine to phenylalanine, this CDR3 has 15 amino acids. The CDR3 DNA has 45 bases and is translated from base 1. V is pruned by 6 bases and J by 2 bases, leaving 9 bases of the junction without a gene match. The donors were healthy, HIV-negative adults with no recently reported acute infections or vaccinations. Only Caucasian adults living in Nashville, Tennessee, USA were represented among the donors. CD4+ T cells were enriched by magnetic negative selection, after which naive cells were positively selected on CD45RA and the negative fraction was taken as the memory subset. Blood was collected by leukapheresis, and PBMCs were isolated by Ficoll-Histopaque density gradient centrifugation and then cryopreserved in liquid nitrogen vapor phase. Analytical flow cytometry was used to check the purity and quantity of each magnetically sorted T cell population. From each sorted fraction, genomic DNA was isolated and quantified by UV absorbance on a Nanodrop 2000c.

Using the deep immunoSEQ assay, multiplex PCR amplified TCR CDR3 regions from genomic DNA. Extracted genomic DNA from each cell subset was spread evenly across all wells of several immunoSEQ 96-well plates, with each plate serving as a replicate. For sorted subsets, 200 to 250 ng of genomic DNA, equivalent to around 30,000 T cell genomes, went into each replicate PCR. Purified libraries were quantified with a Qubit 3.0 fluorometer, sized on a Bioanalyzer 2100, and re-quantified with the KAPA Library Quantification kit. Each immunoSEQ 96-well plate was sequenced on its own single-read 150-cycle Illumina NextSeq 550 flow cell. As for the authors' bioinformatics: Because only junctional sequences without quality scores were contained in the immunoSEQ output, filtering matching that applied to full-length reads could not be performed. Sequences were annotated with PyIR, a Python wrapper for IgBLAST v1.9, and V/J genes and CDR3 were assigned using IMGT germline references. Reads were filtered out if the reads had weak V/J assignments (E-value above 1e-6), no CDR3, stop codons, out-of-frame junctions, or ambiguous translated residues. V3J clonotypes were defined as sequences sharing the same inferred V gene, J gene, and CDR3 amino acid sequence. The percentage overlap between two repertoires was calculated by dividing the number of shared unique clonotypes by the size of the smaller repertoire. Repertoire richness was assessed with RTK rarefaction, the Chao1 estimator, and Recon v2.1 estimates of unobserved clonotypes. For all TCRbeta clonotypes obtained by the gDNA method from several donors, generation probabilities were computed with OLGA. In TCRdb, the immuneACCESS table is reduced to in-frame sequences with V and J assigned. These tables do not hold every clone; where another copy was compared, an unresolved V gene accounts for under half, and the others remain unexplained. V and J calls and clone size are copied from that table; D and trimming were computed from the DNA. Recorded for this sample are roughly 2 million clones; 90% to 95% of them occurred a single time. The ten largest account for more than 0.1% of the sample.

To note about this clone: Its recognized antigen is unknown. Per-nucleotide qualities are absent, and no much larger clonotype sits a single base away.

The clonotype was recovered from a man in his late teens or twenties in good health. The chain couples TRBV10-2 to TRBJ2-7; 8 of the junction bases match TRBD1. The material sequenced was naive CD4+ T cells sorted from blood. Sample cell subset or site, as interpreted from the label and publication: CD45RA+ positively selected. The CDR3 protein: CASSADRGHPYEQYF. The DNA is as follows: TGCGCCAGCAGCGCCGACAGGGGCCATCCCTACGAGCAGTACTTC.